A selection of T cell receptor beta chains follows, all from one sample in a study of T cell responses to AZD1222 COVID-19 vaccine. Profiling relied on immunoSEQ multiplex PCR, and the TCRdb table lists in-frame clones only, not all of them. The sample gives around 99,000 clones, 70% to 90% of which show up once; approximately 4.8% is in the top ten. This specimen consisted of peripheral blood, obtained 28 days after the second AZD1222 dose. These receptors originate from an adult who received the AZD1222 COVID-19 vaccine. The CDR3 runs from the conserved cysteine through the conserved F or W. The D gene is left open where the match is weak. Only part of the rows carry a size: once, few, many, or a class if the clone is expanded.

J gene: TRBJ1-1; clone size: .; V gene: TRBV7-6; D gene: .; CDR3 protein: CASSLEASGMNTEAFF; CDR3 DNA: TGTGCCAGCAGCCTGGAGGCCAGTGGGATGAACACTGAAGCTTTCTTT
J gene: TRBJ2-5; clone size: .; V gene: TRBV7-2; D gene: .; CDR3 protein: CASSLQGGEETQYF; CDR3 DNA: TGTGCCAGCAGCTTACAGGGGGGGGAAGAGACCCAGTACTTC
J gene: TRBJ2-5; clone size: once; V gene: TRBV7-2; D gene: .; CDR3 protein: CASSLAKQETQYF; CDR3 DNA: TGTGCCAGCAGCCTGGCAAAACAAGAGACCCAGTACTTC
J gene: TRBJ2-3; clone size: .; V gene: TRBV7-9; D gene: .; CDR3 protein: CASSLSVQTGSTDTQYF; CDR3 DNA: TGTGCCAGCAGCTTATCGGTCCAGACAGGCAGCACAGATACGCAGTATTTT
J gene: TRBJ1-5; clone size: .; V gene: TRBV6-5; D gene: .; CDR3 protein: CASSYSRRGDQPQHF; CDR3 DNA: TGTGCCAGCAGTTACTCGAGGAGGGGGGATCAGCCCCAGCATTTT
J gene: TRBJ1-2; clone size: .; V gene: TRBV5-4; D gene: .; CDR3 protein: CASSPAGGYGYTF; CDR3 DNA: TGTGCCAGCAGCCCCGCGGGGGGCTATGGCTACACCTTC
J gene: TRBJ2-2; clone size: .; V gene: TRBV5-6; D gene: .; CDR3 protein: CASSLGGPGELFF; CDR3 DNA: TGTGCCAGCAGCCTCGGGGGGCCCGGGGAGCTGTTTTTT
J gene: TRBJ2-2; clone size: .; V gene: TRBV29-1; D gene: TRBD1; CDR3 protein: CSVEGGYGRGPETGELFF; CDR3 DNA: TGCAGCGTTGAAGGGGGATACGGCAGGGGGCCAGAGACCGGGGAGCTGTTTTTT
J gene: TRBJ2-3; clone size: .; V gene: TRBV3-1/TRBV3-2; D gene: .; CDR3 protein: CASSQGTPTQYF; CDR3 DNA: TGTGCCAGCAGCCAAGGGACTCCTACGCAGTATTTT
J gene: TRBJ1-1; clone size: once; V gene: TRBV5-6; D gene: TRBD1; CDR3 protein: CASSFMDRVVYTEAFF; CDR3 DNA: TGTGCCAGCAGCTTCATGGACAGGGTCGTATACACTGAAGCTTTCTTT
J gene: TRBJ2-2; clone size: .; V gene: TRBV9; D gene: .; CDR3 protein: CASSAPPTGTNAGELFF; CDR3 DNA: TGTGCCAGCAGCGCTCCCCCAACAGGGACGAATGCCGGGGAGCTGTTTTTT
J gene: TRBJ2-3; clone size: .; V gene: TRBV6-2/TRBV6-3; D gene: TRBD1; CDR3 protein: CASSYGHLGRDRDTDTQYF; CDR3 DNA: TGTGCCAGCAGTTACGGCCACCTTGGCCGGGACAGGGATACAGATACGCAGTATTTT
J gene: TRBJ1-3; clone size: .; V gene: TRBV6-2/TRBV6-3; D gene: .; CDR3 protein: CASSGVGSGNTIYF; CDR3 DNA: TGTGCCAGCAGTGGTGTTGGATCTGGAAACACCATATATTTT
J gene: TRBJ2-2; clone size: .; V gene: TRBV2; D gene: TRBD1; CDR3 protein: CASSRQGVGGELFF; CDR3 DNA: TGTGCCAGCAGTAGACAGGGGGTGGGCGGGGAGCTGTTTTTT
J gene: TRBJ1-1; clone size: .; V gene: TRBV4-3; D gene: .; CDR3 protein: CASSLSTVNTEAFF; CDR3 DNA: TGCGCCAGCAGCTTGTCGACAGTCAACACTGAAGCTTTCTTT
J gene: TRBJ2-7; clone size: .; V gene: TRBV12-5; D gene: TRBD1; CDR3 protein: CASGLGQGTYEQYF; CDR3 DNA: TGTGCTAGTGGTTTGGGACAGGGCACTTACGAGCAGTACTTC
J gene: TRBJ2-7; clone size: .; V gene: TRBV30; D gene: TRBD1; CDR3 protein: CAWSASYRGEQYF; CDR3 DNA: TGTGCCTGGAGTGCCAGCTACAGGGGGGAGCAGTACTTC
J gene: TRBJ1-6; clone size: .; V gene: TRBV7-9; D gene: TRBD1; CDR3 protein: CASSLGQGDNSPLHF; CDR3 DNA: TGTGCCAGCAGCTTAGGGCAGGGGGATAATTCACCCCTCCACTTT
J gene: TRBJ2-5; clone size: .; V gene: TRBV28; D gene: .; CDR3 protein: CASQGTAAGETQYF; CDR3 DNA: TGTGCCAGCCAGGGGACGGCAGCTGGGGAGACCCAGTACTTC
J gene: TRBJ1-3; clone size: once; V gene: TRBV19; D gene: .; CDR3 protein: CASSPQGQIPGNTIYF; CDR3 DNA: TGTGCCAGTAGTCCCCAGGGGCAGATTCCTGGAAACACCATATATTTT